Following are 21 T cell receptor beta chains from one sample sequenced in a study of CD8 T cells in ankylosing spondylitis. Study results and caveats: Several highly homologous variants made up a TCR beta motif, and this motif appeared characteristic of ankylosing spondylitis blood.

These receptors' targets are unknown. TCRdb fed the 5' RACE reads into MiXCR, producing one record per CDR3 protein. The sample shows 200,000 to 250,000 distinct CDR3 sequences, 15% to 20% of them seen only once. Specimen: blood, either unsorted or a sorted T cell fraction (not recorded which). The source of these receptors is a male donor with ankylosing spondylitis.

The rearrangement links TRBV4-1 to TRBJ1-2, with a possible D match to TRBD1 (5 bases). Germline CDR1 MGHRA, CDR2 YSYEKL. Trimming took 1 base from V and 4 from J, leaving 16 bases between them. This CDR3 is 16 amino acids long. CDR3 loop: CASSQVTDPDVYGYTF. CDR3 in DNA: TGCGCCAGCAGCCAAGTGACAGACCCAGATGTCTATGGCTACACCTTC.

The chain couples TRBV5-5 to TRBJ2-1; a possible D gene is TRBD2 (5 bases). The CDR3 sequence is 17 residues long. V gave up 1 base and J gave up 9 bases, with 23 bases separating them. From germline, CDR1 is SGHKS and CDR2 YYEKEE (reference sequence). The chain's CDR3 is CASSLTFDTGYGGEQFF. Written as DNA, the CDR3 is TGTGCCAGCAGCTTGACTTTCGATACGGGATACGGTGGTGAGCAGTTCTTC.

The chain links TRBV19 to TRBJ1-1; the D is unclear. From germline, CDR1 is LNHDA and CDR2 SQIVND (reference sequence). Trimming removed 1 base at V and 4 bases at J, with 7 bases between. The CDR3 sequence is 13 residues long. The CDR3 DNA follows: TGTGCCAGTAGTATAGTGGTCACCACTGAAGCTTTCTTT. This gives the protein CASSIVVTTEAFF. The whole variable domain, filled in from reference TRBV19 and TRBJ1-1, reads DGGITQSPKYLFRKEGQNVTLSCEQNLNHDAMYWYRQDPGQGLRLIYYSQIVNDFQKGDIAEGYSVSREKKESFPLTVTSAQKNPTAFYLCASSIVVTTEAFFGQGTRLTVV.

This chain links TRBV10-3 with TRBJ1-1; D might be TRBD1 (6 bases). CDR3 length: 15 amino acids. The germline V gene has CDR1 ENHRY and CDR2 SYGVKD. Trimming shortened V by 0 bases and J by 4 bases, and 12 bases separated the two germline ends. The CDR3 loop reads CAISESEGVGTEAFF. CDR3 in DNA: TGTGCCATCAGTGAGTCGGAGGGGGTGGGCACTGAAGCTTTCTTT.

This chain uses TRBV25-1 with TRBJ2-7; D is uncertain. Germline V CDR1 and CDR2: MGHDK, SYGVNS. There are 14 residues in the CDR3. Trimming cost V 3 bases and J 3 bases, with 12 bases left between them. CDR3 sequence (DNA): TGTGCCAGCAGTGAGTCTGGCTTAAGCTACGAGCAGTACTTC. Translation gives CASSESGLSYEQYF.

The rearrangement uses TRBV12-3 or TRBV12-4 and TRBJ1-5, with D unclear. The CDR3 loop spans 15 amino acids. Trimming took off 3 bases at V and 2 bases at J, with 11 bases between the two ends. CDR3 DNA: TGTGCCAGCAGTTTTTGGGCGGACGGCAATCAGCCCCAGCATTTT. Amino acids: CASSFWADGNQPQHF.

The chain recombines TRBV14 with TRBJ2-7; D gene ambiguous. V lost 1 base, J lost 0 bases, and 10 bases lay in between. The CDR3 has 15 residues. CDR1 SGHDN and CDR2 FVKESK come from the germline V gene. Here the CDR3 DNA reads TGTGCCAGCAGCCAAGGATTCACGAGCTCCTACGAGCAGTACTTC. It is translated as CASSQGFTSSYEQYF.

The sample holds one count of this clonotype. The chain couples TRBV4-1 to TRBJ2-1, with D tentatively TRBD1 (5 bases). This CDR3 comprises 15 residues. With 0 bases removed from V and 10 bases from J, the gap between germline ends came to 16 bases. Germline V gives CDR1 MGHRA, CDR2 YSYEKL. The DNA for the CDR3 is TGCGCCAGCAGCCAAGATAGACAGCCCTCAAGCGAGCAGTTCTTC. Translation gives CASSQDRQPSSEQFF.

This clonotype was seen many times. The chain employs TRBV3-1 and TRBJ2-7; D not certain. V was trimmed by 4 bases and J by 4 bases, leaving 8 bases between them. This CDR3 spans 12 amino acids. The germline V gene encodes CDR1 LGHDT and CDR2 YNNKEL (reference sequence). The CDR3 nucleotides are TGTGCCAGCAGCCCCGACGGTTACGAGCAGTACTTC. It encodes CASSPDGYEQYF.

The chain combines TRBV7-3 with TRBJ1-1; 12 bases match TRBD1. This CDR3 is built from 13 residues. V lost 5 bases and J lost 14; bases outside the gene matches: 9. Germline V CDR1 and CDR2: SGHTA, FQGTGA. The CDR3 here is CASSPKGQGAIFF. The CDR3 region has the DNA TGTGCCAGCAGCCCAAAGGGACAGGGGGCAATATTCTTT.

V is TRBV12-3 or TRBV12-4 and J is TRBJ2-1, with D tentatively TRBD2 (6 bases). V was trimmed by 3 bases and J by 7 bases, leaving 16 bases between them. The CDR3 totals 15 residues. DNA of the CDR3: TGTGCCAGCAGTTTTGCGGAGGGCCGGGGTAATGAGCAGTTCTTC. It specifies CASSFAEGRGNEQFF.

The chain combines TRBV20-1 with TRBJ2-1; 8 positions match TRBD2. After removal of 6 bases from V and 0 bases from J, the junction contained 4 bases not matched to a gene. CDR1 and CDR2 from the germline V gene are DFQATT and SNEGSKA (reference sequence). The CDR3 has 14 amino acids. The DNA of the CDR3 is TGCAGTGCGGCCGGGACTAGCTCCTACAATGAGCAGTTCTTC. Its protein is CSAAGTSSYNEQFF.

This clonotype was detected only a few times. The CDR3 DNA is TGCAGCGTTGAAGATGGGTGGGGTCCTAGCACAGATACGCAGTATTTT. Amino acids: CSVEDGWGPSTDTQYF. The J gene is TRBJ2-3, the V gene TRBV29-1; D gene unclear. CDR1 SQVTM and CDR2 ANQGSEA come from the germline V gene. Trimming took 0 bases from V and 0 from J, leaving 13 bases between them. The CDR3 has 16 amino acids.

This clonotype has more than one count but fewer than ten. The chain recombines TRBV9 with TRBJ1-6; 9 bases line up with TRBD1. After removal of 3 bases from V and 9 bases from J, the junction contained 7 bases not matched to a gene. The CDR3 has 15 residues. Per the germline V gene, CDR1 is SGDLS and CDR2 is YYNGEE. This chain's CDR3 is CASSASGTGTSPLHF. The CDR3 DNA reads TGTGCCAGCAGCGCCTCCGGGACAGGGACTTCACCCCTCCACTTT.

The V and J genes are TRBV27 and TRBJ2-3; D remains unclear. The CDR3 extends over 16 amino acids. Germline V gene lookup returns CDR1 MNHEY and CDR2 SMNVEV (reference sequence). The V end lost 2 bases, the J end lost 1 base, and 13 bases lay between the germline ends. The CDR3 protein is CASSLEVAGGTDTQYF. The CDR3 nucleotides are TGTGCCAGCAGTTTAGAGGTAGCAGGAGGCACAGATACGCAGTATTTT.

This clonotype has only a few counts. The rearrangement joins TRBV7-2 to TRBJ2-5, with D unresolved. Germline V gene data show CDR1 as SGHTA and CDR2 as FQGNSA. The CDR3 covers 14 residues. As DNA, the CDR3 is TGTGCTCCCACCCCACCGGGTAATTGGGAGACCCAGTACTTC. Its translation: CAPTPPGNWETQYF.

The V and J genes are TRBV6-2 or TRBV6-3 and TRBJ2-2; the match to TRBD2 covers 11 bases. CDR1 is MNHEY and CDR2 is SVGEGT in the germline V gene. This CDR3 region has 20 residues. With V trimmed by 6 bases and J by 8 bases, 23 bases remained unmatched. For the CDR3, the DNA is TGTGCCAGCAGCCGGCGGACGGAGATGGCTAGCGGGGGGCCATCAGGGGAGCTGTTTTTT. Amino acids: CASSRRTEMASGGPSGELFF.

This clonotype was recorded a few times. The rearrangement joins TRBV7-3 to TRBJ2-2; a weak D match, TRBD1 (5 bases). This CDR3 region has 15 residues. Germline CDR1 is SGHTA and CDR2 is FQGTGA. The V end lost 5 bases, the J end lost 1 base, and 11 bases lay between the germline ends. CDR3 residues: CASSERGQNTGELFF. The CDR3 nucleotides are TGTGCCAGCAGCGAGCGAGGACAGAACACCGGGGAGCTGTTTTTT.

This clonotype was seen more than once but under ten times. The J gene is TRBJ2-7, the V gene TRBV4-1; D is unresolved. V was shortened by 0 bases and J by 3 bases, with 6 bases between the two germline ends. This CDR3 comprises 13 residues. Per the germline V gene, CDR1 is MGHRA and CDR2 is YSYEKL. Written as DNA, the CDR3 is TGCGCCAGCAGCCAAGATCACAACTACGAGCAGTACTTC. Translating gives CASSQDHNYEQYF.

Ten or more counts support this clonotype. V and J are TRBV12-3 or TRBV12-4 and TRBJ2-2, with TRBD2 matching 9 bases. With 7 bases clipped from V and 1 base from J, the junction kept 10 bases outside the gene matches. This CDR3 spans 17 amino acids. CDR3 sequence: CASTSPSGRLNTGELFF. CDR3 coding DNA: TGTGCCAGCACCTCTCCCAGCGGGAGGCTGAACACCGGGGAGCTGTTTTTT.

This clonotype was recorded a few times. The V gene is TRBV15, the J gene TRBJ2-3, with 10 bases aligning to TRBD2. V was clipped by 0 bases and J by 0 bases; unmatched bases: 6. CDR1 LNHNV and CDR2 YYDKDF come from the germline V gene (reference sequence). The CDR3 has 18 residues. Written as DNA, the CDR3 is TGTGCCACCAGCAGAGATCGTCTAGCGGGAGTGAGCACAGATACGCAGTATTTT. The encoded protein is CATSRDRLAGVSTDTQYF.